This TCR beta chain came from a study of cytomegalovirus exposure and HLA in healthy donors. Findings and caveats of the study: The authors excluded some V segments, including TRBV6-2 and TRBV6-3, as indistinguishable. Presence/absence analyses treated sequencing depth as roughly uniform across donors. Later analysis found that TCR beta chains associated with HLA were more clonally expanded than other, equally common chains.

Amplification used 60 Vbeta primers and 13 Jbeta primers. Some clones are missing from TCRdb's copy, which holds only in-frame ones; the method was immunoSEQ multiplex PCR. This specimen shows roughly 80,000 clones; the ten leading clones hold less than 0.6%. The donors comprised healthy bone marrow donors. Concerning this clone itself: Its antigen remains unidentified.

The V gene end was trimmed by 5 bases and the J gene end by 4 bases; junction bases not matched to a gene: 6. The CDR3 has 15 amino acids. Germline V gene lookup returns CDR1 SGHRS and CDR2 YFSETQ. This clonotype was sampled from a man between 45 and 60 years old in good health and CMV-seronegative. J is TRBJ2-1 and V is TRBV5-1; TRBD2 aligns across 10 bases. The sample was PBMCs. The CDR3 region has the DNA TGCGCCAGCAGAACCGGGACTAGCGAGTACAATGAGCAGTTCTTC. This codes for CASRTGTSEYNEQFF.